The rows below give T cell receptor beta chains drawn from one sample of a study of identical twins. One entry per CDR3 protein results from TCRdb running MiXCR on the 5' RACE reads. The sample shows about 530,000 distinct CDR3 sequences, under 25% of them seen only once. These data were likewise used in another study, on yellow fever vaccine responses in identical twins.

The sequencing sample was made of CD4+ T cells sorted from blood. Every receptor here comes from a woman aged 18-29 years in good health. CDR3s include the opening cysteine and the closing phenylalanine or tryptophan. D genes are given only for firm matches. Rows give clone size only sometimes, using once, few, many, or a class for an expanded clone.

size,J,V,D,CDR3,DNA
few,TRBJ2-2,TRBV5-1,NA,CASSVSGTPAGELFF,TGCGCCAGCAGCGTCTCCGGGACCCCGGCCGGGGAGCTGTTTTTT
many,TRBJ2-2,TRBV3-1,TRBD1,CASSPGQASGELFF,TGTGCCAGCAGCCCAGGACAGGCGTCCGGGGAGCTGTTTTTT
few,TRBJ2-3,TRBV7-8,TRBD1,CASSLRTQGVSTDTQYF,TGTGCCAGCAGCCTAAGAACCCAGGGGGTGTCCACAGATACGCAGTATTTT
NA,TRBJ1-3,TRBV20-1,TRBD1,CSASAGGLENTIYF,TGCAGTGCTAGCGCAGGGGGCCTTGAAAACACCATATATTTT
NA,TRBJ2-5,TRBV14,NA,CASSQSPPGTQYF,TGTGCCAGCAGCCAGTCACCTCCGGGGACCCAGTACTTC
few,TRBJ2-1,TRBV5-1,TRBD2,CASLGLAANEQFF,TGCGCCAGCTTGGGACTAGCGGCCAATGAGCAGTTCTTC
few,TRBJ2-7,TRBV7-9,NA,CASSRGRKDSSYEQYF,TGTGCCAGCAGCCGCGGGAGAAAGGACAGTTCCTACGAGCAGTACTTC
few,TRBJ1-2,TRBV7-9,NA,CASTPPGLNGYTF,TGTGCCAGCACCCCTCCAGGGCTTAATGGCTACACCTTC
NA,TRBJ2-2,TRBV2,TRBD2,CASSLTSGRASGELFF,TGTGCCAGCAGCCTTACTAGCGGGAGGGCCAGCGGGGAGCTGTTTTTT
NA,TRBJ2-1,TRBV12-5,NA,CASGLTARGLLPSSYNEQFF,TGTGCTAGTGGTTTGACCGCCAGAGGTCTTTTACCAAGCTCCTACAATGAGCAGTTCTTC
few,TRBJ2-5,TRBV5-1,NA,CASSPGLSQETQYF,TGCGCCAGCAGCCCGGGACTGTCCCAAGAGACCCAGTACTTC
NA,TRBJ2-7,TRBV18,TRBD1,CASSRGQFYEQYF,TGTGCCAGCTCCAGGGGACAGTTCTACGAGCAGTACTTC
few,TRBJ2-4,TRBV3-1,TRBD2,CASSPSAGGPLDIQYF,TGTGCCAGCAGCCCGTCAGCGGGGGGGCCTTTGGACATTCAGTACTTC
NA,TRBJ2-1,TRBV4-1,TRBD2,CASSQELSLAGGPGSYNEQFF,TGCGCCAGCAGCCAAGAACTAAGTCTAGCGGGAGGGCCTGGGTCCTACAATGAGCAGTTCTTC
few,TRBJ1-1,TRBV28,NA,CVIGNTEAFF,TGTGTTATAGGAAACACTGAAGCTTTCTTT
few,TRBJ1-2,TRBV3-1,NA,CASSQVALNYGYTF,TGTGCCAGCAGCCAAGTTGCCCTTAACTATGGCTACACCTTC
NA,TRBJ2-7,TRBV10-3,NA,CAITPSASSYEQYF,TGTGCCATCACACCTAGCGCCAGCTCCTACGAGCAGTACTTC
NA,TRBJ2-1,TRBV9,TRBD2,CASSARSPTSGVYNEQFF,TGTGCCAGCAGCGCCAGATCACCGACTAGCGGGGTATACAATGAGCAGTTCTTC